This record concerns one TCR beta chain sequence. This specimen comes from a study of blood T cell repertoires in COVID-19. Study-level information: From T cells, B-cell-depleted T cells, or PBMCs came the material, which was cDNA or gDNA.

The CDR3 is made up of 15 amino acids. Germline V gene sequence: CDR1 MNHNY, CDR2 SVGAGI (reference sequence). With 0 bases removed from V and 4 bases from J, the gap between germline ends came to 12 bases. This table comes from immunoSEQ multiplex PCR, and its TCRdb copy is limited to in-frame clones, with some not included. The sample lists about 170,000 clones; 85% to 90% were seen once. The chain combines TRBV6-6 with TRBJ1-1; the D is unclear. The TCR was taken from a man aged 50 or older with active or convalescent COVID-19. The material sequenced was peripheral blood. The CDR3 nucleotides are TGTGCCAGCAGTTACTCGCGCGTCGGGTCCACTGAAGCTTTCTTT. Translating it yields CASSYSRVGSTEAFF.